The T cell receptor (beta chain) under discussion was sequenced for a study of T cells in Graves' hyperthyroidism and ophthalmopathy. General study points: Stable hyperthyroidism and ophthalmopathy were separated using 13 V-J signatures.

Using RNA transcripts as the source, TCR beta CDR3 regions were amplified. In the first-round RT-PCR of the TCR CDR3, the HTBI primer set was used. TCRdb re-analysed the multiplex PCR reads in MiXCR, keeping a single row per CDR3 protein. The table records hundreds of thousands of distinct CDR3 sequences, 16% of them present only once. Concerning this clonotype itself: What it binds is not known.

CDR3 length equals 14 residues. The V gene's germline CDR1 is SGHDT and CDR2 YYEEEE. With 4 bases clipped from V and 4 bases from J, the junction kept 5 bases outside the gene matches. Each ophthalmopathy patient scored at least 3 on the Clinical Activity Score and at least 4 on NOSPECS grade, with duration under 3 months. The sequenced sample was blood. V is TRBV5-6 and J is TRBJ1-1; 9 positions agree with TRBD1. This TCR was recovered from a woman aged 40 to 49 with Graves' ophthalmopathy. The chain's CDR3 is CASSNRDRVTEAFF. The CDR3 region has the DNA TGTGCCAGCAGCAACCGGGACAGGGTCACTGAAGCTTTCTTT.